A single sample is the source of the 18 T cell receptor beta chains below, sequenced in a study of shared clonotypes between healthy human individuals. Some clones are missing from TCRdb's copy, which holds only in-frame ones; the method was immunoSEQ multiplex PCR. The table has a few million clones, over 85% seen once; the top ten hold about 0.13%. Sequenced input: naive CD4+ T cells sorted from blood. Noted subset: CD45RA+ positively selected. The source is a man in his late teens or twenties in good health.

This chain connects TRBV7-2 to TRBJ2-2; D remains ambiguous. The CDR3 runs 13 residues. V lost 2 bases to trimming and J lost 5 bases, with 6 bases between them. The germline gives CDR1 SGHTA, CDR2 FQGNSA. This chain's CDR3 is CASSLPPTGELFF. DNA of the CDR3: TGTGCCAGCAGCTTACCCCCAACCGGGGAGCTGTTTTTT.

This CDR3 reads CASSIDSTQNYGYTF. The CDR3 DNA sequence: TGTGCCAGTAGTATAGACTCGACACAGAACTATGGCTACACCTTC. The chain uses TRBV19 and TRBJ1-2; D not resolved. Germline V gene data show CDR1 as LNHDA and CDR2 as SQIVND (reference sequence). V was shortened by 0 bases and J by 2 bases, with 10 bases between the two germline ends. This CDR3 comprises 15 residues.

The DNA for the CDR3 is TGCGCCAGCAGCTTGGAGCCGGGACAGGGGCAAGGCTACACCTTC. This translates into CASSLEPGQGQGYTF. The chain combines TRBV5-1 with TRBJ1-2, with 10 bases aligning to TRBD1. The CDR3 contains 15 residues. Germline V lookup: CDR1 SGHRS, CDR2 YFSETQ. J gave up 8 bases and V 0 bases, and 7 bases lay outside the gene matches.

This chain connects TRBV11-2 to TRBJ1-6, with D tentatively TRBD1 (5 bases). Germline V gene data show CDR1 as SGHAT and CDR2 as FQNNGV. V lost 0 bases, J lost 11 bases, and 29 bases lay in between. The CDR3 has 20 residues. CDR3 sequence reads: CASSLEGTGLIGVSRAPLHF. The CDR3 coding sequence is TGTGCCAGCAGCTTAGAGGGGACCGGGTTGATTGGGGTGTCAAGGGCACCCCTCCACTTT.

The J gene is TRBJ2-7, the V gene TRBV7-2; D gene unclear. The CDR3 covers 13 residues. Germline V lookup: CDR1 SGHTA, CDR2 FQGNSA. V lost 7 bases, J lost 1 base, and 11 bases lay in between. In DNA, the CDR3 is TGTGCCAGCACCTCGGGCGAATCCTACGAGCAGTACTTC. The encoded protein is CASTSGESYEQYF.

The rearrangement uses TRBV7-2 and TRBJ2-7; no clear D gene. This CDR3 has 13 amino acids. Trimming took 2 bases from V and 1 from J, leaving 6 bases between them. Germline CDR1 SGHTA, CDR2 FQGNSA. DNA for the CDR3: TGTGCCAGCAGCTTACTTATTTCCTACGAGCAGTACTTC. Protein product: CASSLLISYEQYF.

In this sample, this clone turned up a few times. The genes are TRBV6-6 and TRBJ1-6, with D possibly matching TRBD1 (5 bases). Trimming removed 5 bases from V and 9 bases from J, with 14 bases in between. The germline gives CDR1 MNHNY, CDR2 SVGAGI (reference sequence). The CDR3 runs to 14 residues. Here the CDR3 DNA reads TGTGCCAGCAGTGGGGGAAATGTGATTTCACCCCTCCACTTT. Its protein is CASSGGNVISPLHF.

The CDR3 region has the DNA TGCGCCAGCAGTGAGTCTAGCAGCTATCAGCCCCAGCATTTT. This gives the protein CASSESSSYQPQHF. The J gene is TRBJ1-5, the V gene TRBV10-2; D not certain. The CDR3 has 14 residues. Trimming stripped 0 bases from V and 5 bases from J, with 8 bases between. Germline CDR1 and CDR2: WSHSY and SAAADI.

The rearrangement links TRBV18 to TRBJ2-1; D perhaps matches TRBD1 (5 bases). The germline V gene has CDR1 KGHSH and CDR2 LQKENI. The CDR3 totals 18 residues. The V end was cut by 0 bases, the J end by 0 bases, with 15 bases between. For the CDR3, the DNA is TGTGCCAGCTCACCACCGGTCAGGGATCCGAGCTCCTACAATGAGCAGTTCTTC. Residues: CASSPPVRDPSSYNEQFF.

The chain joins TRBV7-9 to TRBJ2-1, with 10 bases lining up with TRBD2. J gave up 4 bases and V 11 bases, and 11 bases lay outside the gene matches. This CDR3 comprises 15 residues. Germline CDR1 and CDR2: SEHNR and FQNEAQ (reference sequence). In DNA form, the CDR3 reads TGTGCCCTCCCCCCTGCTAGCGGGGGATACAATGAGCAGTTCTTC. Amino acids: CALPPASGGYNEQFF.

The rearrangement uses TRBV10-3 and TRBJ2-3; 7 nucleotides agree with TRBD2. V lost 4 bases and J lost 3; bases outside the gene matches: 10. Germline V gene lookup returns CDR1 ENHRY and CDR2 SYGVKD. The CDR3 consists of 16 residues. The CDR3 DNA reads as TGTGCCATCAGTGGACTCGGGACGGGGGGAACAGATACGCAGTATTTT. Its protein product is CAISGLGTGGTDTQYF.

The chain is built from TRBV4-2 and TRBJ1-1; D may be TRBD1 (5 bases). Germline CDR1 is LGHNA and CDR2 is YNFKEQ. The V gene lost 1 base and the J gene lost 4 bases, with 19 bases spanning the gap. The CDR3 contains 17 residues. DNA of the CDR3: TGTGCCAGCAGCCAAGGGTCTTCCCAGGGAAAAGCCACTGAAGCTTTCTTT. It is translated as CASSQGSSQGKATEAFF.

The gene calls are TRBV2 and TRBJ2-3; D unresolved. The CDR3 contains 12 residues. V was pared by 4 bases and J by 6 bases, with 8 bases between. Germline CDR1 SNHLY, CDR2 FYNNEI. CDR3 nucleotides: TGTGCCAGCAGTGCCCACTCCGATACGCAGTATTTT. Protein: CASSAHSDTQYF.

The chain joins TRBV4-3 to TRBJ2-7, with TRBD2 identical over 10 bases. The CDR3 consists of 18 residues. CDR1 is LGHNA and CDR2 is YSLEER in the germline V gene. The J segment lost 1 base and the V segment lost 4 bases, leaving 13 bases of the junction unmatched. DNA of the CDR3: TGCGCCAGCAGCCTTGTAGTCTTAACTAGCGGGGAATCCTACGAGCAGTACTTC. As protein: CASSLVVLTSGESYEQYF.

The chain recombines TRBV5-1 with TRBJ2-5; the D gene is possibly TRBD1 (5 bases). CDR1 and CDR2 from the germline V gene are SGHRS and YFSETQ. This CDR3 is 14 amino acids long. Trimming cost V 0 bases and J 7 bases, with 13 bases left between them. The CDR3 coding sequence is TGCGCCAGCAGCTTGGCCCGGCTAGGGGCGACCCAGTACTTC. Its protein is CASSLARLGATQYF.

This chain links TRBV5-1 with TRBJ2-3; D tentatively reads TRBD1 or TRBD2 (5 bases each). Trimming removed 0 bases from V and 0 bases from J, with 11 bases in between. This CDR3 comprises 16 residues. Germline V lookup: CDR1 SGHRS, CDR2 YFSETQ. The CDR3, as DNA: TGCGCCAGCAGCTTGGCGACGGGACCTAGCACAGATACGCAGTATTTT. It translates to CASSLATGPSTDTQYF. The full variable domain, rest sourced from reference TRBV5-1 and TRBJ2-3, is KAGVTQTPRYLIKTRGQQVTLSCSPISGHRSVSWYQQTPGQGLQFLFEYFSETQRNKGNFPGRFSGRQFSNSRSEMNVSTLELGDSALYLCASSLATGPSTDTQYFGPGTRLTVL.

The V and J genes are TRBV19 and TRBJ2-1; 7 bases align to TRBD2. Germline V gives CDR1 LNHDA, CDR2 SQIVND (reference sequence). This CDR3 is built from 17 residues. Unmatched junction bases numbered 8, after V lost 2 bases and J lost 1 base. CDR3 region: CASSIRREGKSYNEQFF. The CDR3 nucleotides are TGTGCCAGTAGTATAAGGAGGGAGGGAAAGTCCTACAATGAGCAGTTCTTC.

The chain recombines TRBV28 with TRBJ1-4; D unclear. Trimming removed 4 bases at V and 8 bases at J, with 14 bases between. The CDR3 loop spans 14 amino acids. Germline CDR1 and CDR2: MDHEN and SYDVKM. CDR3 sequence (DNA): TGTGCCAGCAGTTCGGGAGAGGTTGCAGAAAAACTGTTTTTT. Protein sequence: CASSSGEVAEKLFF.